A selection of T cell receptor beta chains follows, all from one sample in a study of Ad26.COV2.S vaccination and SARS-CoV-2 variants. The repertoire was sequenced with immunoSEQ multiplex PCR; TCRdb's copy has only in-frame clones and lacks some. The sample gives about 280,000 clones, approximately 87% of which show up once; around 3% is in the top ten. The input for sequencing was peripheral blood, taken in a trial of Ad26.COV2.S vaccine versus placebo. The source of these receptors is a person between 18 and 60 years old who received the Ad26.COV2.S COVID-19 vaccine or a placebo. Each CDR3 is given with its conserved first and last residue. The D gene is left open where the match is weak. The size of a clone is reported for some rows only, either as once, few or many, or as a class for expanded clones.

clone size	V gene	D gene	J gene	CDR3 length	CDR3 DNA	CDR3 protein
NA	TRBV12-5	NA	TRBJ2-5	13	TGTGCTAGTGGTGCGGACAGTCGGGAGACCCAGTACTTC	CASGADSRETQYF
NA	TRBV5-4	TRBD2	TRBJ2-1	15	TGTGCCACACTAGCGGGAAGCAGCTCCTACAATGAGCAGTTCTTC	CATLAGSSSYNEQFF
NA	TRBV12-3/TRBV12-4	NA	TRBJ2-2	12	TGTGCCGGCACGGTGCACACCGGGGAGCTGTTTTTT	CAGTVHTGELFF
once	TRBV7-2	TRBD1	TRBJ2-7	13	TGTGCCAGCAGCTCGGACAGGGGCGGCGAGCAGTACTTC	CASSSDRGGEQYF
NA	TRBV7-2	NA	TRBJ1-5	17	TGTGCCAGCAGCTTAATCGGCGGGAGATATAGCAATCAGCCCCAGCATTTT	CASSLIGGRYSNQPQHF
few	TRBV10-3	TRBD2	TRBJ2-3	17	TGTGCCATCAGGGAGGCCGGGAGGGGGGCAGGCACAGATACGCAGTATTTT	CAIREAGRGAGTDTQYF
NA	TRBV5-1	NA	TRBJ2-5	13	TGCGCCAGCAGCCTCAACGACGGGGAGACCCAGTACTTC	CASSLNDGETQYF
NA	TRBV21-1	NA	TRBJ1-1	15	TGTGCCAGCAGCAAAGAGGGCATAGAGAACACTGAAGCTTTCTTT	CASSKEGIENTEAFF
few	TRBV6-1	NA	TRBJ2-6	17	TGTGCCAGCAGTGACCTGAGGGGATCGTCGGGGGCCAACGTCCTGACTTTC	CASSDLRGSSGANVLTF
NA	TRBV7-8	NA	TRBJ2-2	16	TGTGCCAGCAGCTCCCCGGTTGGTAGCTGGACCGGGGAGCTGTTTTTT	CASSSPVGSWTGELFF
NA	TRBV2	NA	TRBJ2-7	13	TGTGCCTCCAATGCGGGGGCGGGTTACGAGCAGTACTTC	CASNAGAGYEQYF
NA	TRBV11-2	TRBD1	TRBJ2-5	14	TGTGCCAGCAGCGTCCGACAGGGCGGAGAGACCCAGTACTTC	CASSVRQGGETQYF
NA	TRBV28	TRBD2	TRBJ2-7	15	TGTGCCAGCAGCAGACTAGCGGCTAGCTCCTACGAGCAGTACTTC	CASSRLAASSYEQYF
once	TRBV5-1	NA	TRBJ2-5	14	TGCGCCAGCGCGGCTCGGGGTTTCCAAGAGACCCAGTACTTC	CASAARGFQETQYF
NA	TRBV5-1	TRBD2	TRBJ2-3	14	TGCGCCAGCACCCGGACTAGCGGCACAGATACGCAGTATTTT	CASTRTSGTDTQYF
NA	TRBV4-3	NA	TRBJ1-4	15	TGCGCCAGCAGCCGACAGCGGGAGGGTAGTGAAAAACTGTTTTTT	CASSRQREGSEKLFF
NA	TRBV5-1	NA	TRBJ1-3	15	TGCGCCAGCAGGTTCCTACCTAACTCTGGAAACACCATATATTTT	CASRFLPNSGNTIYF
NA	TRBV11-2	TRBD1	TRBJ2-2	14	TGTGCCAGCAGCTCCAGACAGGGGGCCGGGGAGCTGTTTTTT	CASSSRQGAGELFF
few	TRBV6-1	NA	TRBJ1-1	12	TGTGCCAGCAGTGAAGCTAACACTGAAGCTTTCTTT	CASSEANTEAFF
NA	TRBV7-8	TRBD1	TRBJ2-1	16	TGTGCCAGCAGCGACCCCCGGGACAGCTCCTACAATGAGCAGTTCTTC	CASSDPRDSSYNEQFF
NA	TRBV9	TRBD2	TRBJ2-3	16	TGTGCCAGCAGCGTGAGATACAGCGGGGGCGGGGATACGCAGTATTTT	CASSVRYSGGGDTQYF
NA	TRBV7-2	NA	TRBJ2-2	15	TGTGCCAGCAGCTTATATACGCGGGGCACCGGGGAGCTGTTTTTT	CASSLYTRGTGELFF
NA	TRBV28	NA	TRBJ1-2	11	TGTGCCAGCAGTTTCAACTATGGCTACACCTTC	CASSFNYGYTF
NA	TRBV7-9	TRBD1	TRBJ1-4	13	TGTGCCAGCAGCTCCTCCGGGACAGGAAAACTGTTTTTT	CASSSSGTGKLFF
NA	TRBV4-1	TRBD2	TRBJ2-7	16	TGCGCCAGCAGCCAAGGGGCGGGAGGGAACTCCTACGAGCAGTACTTC	CASSQGAGGNSYEQYF
NA	TRBV4-1	TRBD2	TRBJ2-7	16	TGCGCCAGCAGCCAACCTCTAGCGGGAGGGAAATACGAGCAGTACTTC	CASSQPLAGGKYEQYF
NA	TRBV5-4	NA	TRBJ2-5	13	TGTGCCAGCAGCCTAGACCCCCAAGAGACCCAGTACTTC	CASSLDPQETQYF
NA	TRBV30	NA	TRBJ1-5	13	TGTGCCTGGAGTGGACAGATCGACCAGCCCCAGCATTTT	CAWSGQIDQPQHF
NA	TRBV10-1	NA	TRBJ2-7	14	TGCGCCAGCAGTCGAGTATCACCGACGGGCGAGCAGTACTTC	CASSRVSPTGEQYF
NA	TRBV2	NA	TRBJ1-2	13	TGTGCCAGCACGCCAACGGGTAACTATGGCTACACCTTC	CASTPTGNYGYTF
NA	TRBV6-2/TRBV6-3	TRBD2	TRBJ2-7	17	TGTGCCAGCAGTTCCCAGCGGAGGCTAGCGGACCCCTACGAGCAGTACTTC	CASSSQRRLADPYEQYF
NA	TRBV4-3	TRBD1	TRBJ1-5	15	TGCGCCAGCAGCCATGTCAGGGGGGCCGAGCAGCCCCAGCATTTT	CASSHVRGAEQPQHF
NA	TRBV6-5	NA	TRBJ1-2	13	TGTGCCAGCACACAGGACAGCTTCTATGGCTACACCTTC	CASTQDSFYGYTF
NA	TRBV6-2/TRBV6-3	NA	TRBJ2-6	16	TGTGCCAGCAGTTGGCGTGGGAGCTCTGGGGCCAACGTCCTGACTTTC	CASSWRGSSGANVLTF
NA	TRBV5-1	NA	TRBJ2-3	13	TGCGCCAGCAGCTTTGACCTTGGGGATACGCAGTATTTT	CASSFDLGDTQYF
once	TRBV4-2	NA	TRBJ2-3	13	TGTGCCAGCAGCCAAGTTCGGGTGGATACGCAGTATTTT	CASSQVRVDTQYF
once	TRBV9	TRBD2	TRBJ2-2	18	TGTGCCAGCAGCGTGACTAGCGGGGGGGCGGTGGACACCGGGGAGCTGTTTTTT	CASSVTSGGAVDTGELFF
NA	TRBV6-4	NA	TRBJ2-7	13	TGTGCCAGCAATAACCGGGACAACTACGAGCAGTACTTC	CASNNRDNYEQYF
NA	TRBV6-5	TRBD2	TRBJ2-7	15	TGTGCCAGCAGTCGTGAGGGACTAGTCTCCTACGAGCAGTACTTC	CASSREGLVSYEQYF
NA	TRBV10-3	TRBD1	TRBJ1-1	14	TGTGCCATCAGTAAGGACAGGGGGACGGCTGAAGCTTTCTTT	CAISKDRGTAEAFF
NA	TRBV2	NA	TRBJ1-1	12	TGTGCCACGAGTTACATGAACACTGAAGCTTTCTTT	CATSYMNTEAFF
NA	TRBV30	NA	TRBJ1-2	13	TGTGCCTGGAGTGTAAGAGCAGGGATTGGCTACACCTTC	CAWSVRAGIGYTF
NA	TRBV5-1	TRBD2	TRBJ2-3	16	TGCGCCAGCAGCCTGACTAGCGGGAGGGCCCTAGATACGCAGTATTTT	CASSLTSGRALDTQYF
NA	TRBV4-2	NA	TRBJ2-1	15	TGTGCCAGCAGCCCTACGACTAGCTCCTACAATGAGCAGTTCTTC	CASSPTTSSYNEQFF
NA	TRBV7-6	TRBD1	TRBJ1-5	17	TGTGCCAGCAGCTCGAGACAGGGTCGCCGCGCCGATCAGCCCCAGCATTTT	CASSSRQGRRADQPQHF
NA	TRBV11-2	NA	TRBJ1-2	13	TGTGCCAGCGCTGGGGCAGGAAACTATGGCTACACCTTC	CASAGAGNYGYTF
NA	TRBV25-1	TRBD1	TRBJ2-1	15	TGTGCCAGCAGATCGACAGGGGGCGCTCCCAATGAGCAGTTCTTC	CASRSTGGAPNEQFF